A selection of T cell receptor beta chains follows, all from one sample in a study of type 1 regulatory T cells. TCRdb passed the reads through MiXCR, listing each CDR3 protein once. The sample lists some 18,000 distinct CDR3 sequences; more than 8.5% were seen once. The sequenced material came from CD4+ T cells, either the whole sample or a sorted fraction (not recorded which). These receptors all stem from a human donor in good health. Both conserved end residues are part of each CDR3. A D gene is named only where the DNA matches it firmly. Size tells how often a clone was seen (once, few, many) or the class of an expanded clone, and some rows leave it out.

V gene: TRBV3-1; clone size: NA; J gene: TRBJ2-1; D gene: NA; CDR3 DNA: TGTGCCAGCAGCCAAGTCCGGGGGTTGCACAATGAGCAGTTCTTC; CDR3 protein: CASSQVRGLHNEQFF
V gene: TRBV6-1; clone size: NA; J gene: TRBJ2-1; D gene: NA; CDR3 DNA: TGTGCCACCAGAAGGGCGGTCTCCTACAATGAGCAGTTCTTC; CDR3 protein: CATRRAVSYNEQFF
V gene: TRBV27; clone size: many; J gene: TRBJ2-6; D gene: NA; CDR3 DNA: TGTGCCAGCAGTTCGTTTGTAGGGGTTGGGGCCAACGTCCTGACTTTC; CDR3 protein: CASSSFVGVGANVLTF
V gene: TRBV29-1; clone size: many; J gene: TRBJ2-7; D gene: NA; CDR3 DNA: TGCAGCATTCGAGTGGGGGGCTCCTACGAGCAGTACTTC; CDR3 protein: CSIRVGGSYEQYF
V gene: TRBV18; clone size: many; J gene: TRBJ1-5; D gene: NA; CDR3 DNA: TGTGCCAGTTCAACGGGGGCCTTCAATCAGCCCCAGCATTTT; CDR3 protein: CASSTGAFNQPQHF
V gene: TRBV7-2; clone size: NA; J gene: TRBJ2-6; D gene: NA; CDR3 DNA: TGTGCCAGCAGTTTAACAGCCTCTGGGGCCAACGTCCTGGCTTTC; CDR3 protein: CASSLTASGANVLAF
V gene: TRBV12-3/TRBV12-4; clone size: many; J gene: TRBJ2-7; D gene: TRBD2; CDR3 DNA: TGTGCCAGCAGTCGTACGGGAGCGGGAGTAAACGAGCAGTACTTC; CDR3 protein: CASSRTGAGVNEQYF
V gene: TRBV7-2; clone size: many; J gene: TRBJ2-5; D gene: NA; CDR3 DNA: TGTGCCAGCAGCTTAGTATCCCAAGAGACCCAGTACTTC; CDR3 protein: CASSLVSQETQYF
V gene: TRBV20-1; clone size: many; J gene: TRBJ2-1; D gene: NA; CDR3 DNA: TGCAGTGCCCGAGGACTATACAATGAGCAGTTCTTC; CDR3 protein: CSARGLYNEQFF
V gene: TRBV20-1; clone size: few; J gene: TRBJ1-2; D gene: NA; CDR3 DNA: TGCAGTGCTAGCGGGGGCGTTAAAGATGGCTACACCTTC; CDR3 protein: CSASGGVKDGYTF
V gene: TRBV20-1; clone size: many; J gene: TRBJ2-5; D gene: NA; CDR3 DNA: TGCAGTGCTAGAGACGTCGGGACGGTCCAAGAGACCCAGTACTTC; CDR3 protein: CSARDVGTVQETQYF
V gene: TRBV3-1; clone size: medium-sized; J gene: TRBJ2-1; D gene: TRBD2; CDR3 DNA: TGTGCCAGCAGCCAAGATCCCGGCGGGAGGGCCCTCAATGAGCAGTTCTTC; CDR3 protein: CASSQDPGGRALNEQFF
V gene: TRBV29-1; clone size: few; J gene: TRBJ1-1; D gene: NA; CDR3 DNA: TGCAGCGTTCGGACGGGTAACACTGAAGCTTTCTTT; CDR3 protein: CSVRTGNTEAFF
V gene: TRBV5-1; clone size: NA; J gene: TRBJ2-2; D gene: TRBD2; CDR3 DNA: TGCGCCAGCAGCTTGCGCCTAGCGGGAGGCGGGGAGCTGTTTTTT; CDR3 protein: CASSLRLAGGGELFF
V gene: TRBV2; clone size: few; J gene: TRBJ1-4; D gene: NA; CDR3 DNA: TGTGCCAGCAGTGAATCCCCGGGACGATCCGAAAAACTGTTTTTT; CDR3 protein: CASSESPGRSEKLFF
V gene: TRBV7-8; clone size: few; J gene: TRBJ2-3; D gene: NA; CDR3 DNA: TGTGCCAGCAGCTTAGGAGGGGGGAGTGCAGATACGCAGTATTTT; CDR3 protein: CASSLGGGSADTQYF
V gene: TRBV30; clone size: many; J gene: TRBJ1-2; D gene: NA; CDR3 DNA: TGTGCCTGGAGTCCAACAGGCTATGGCTACACCTTC; CDR3 protein: CAWSPTGYGYTF
V gene: TRBV7-2; clone size: many; J gene: TRBJ2-1; D gene: TRBD2; CDR3 DNA: TGTGCCAGCAGCTCCTTCTTCGCGGGAGGGAATGAGCAGTTCTTC; CDR3 protein: CASSSFFAGGNEQFF
V gene: TRBV7-2; clone size: many; J gene: TRBJ2-7; D gene: TRBD2; CDR3 DNA: TGTGCCAGCAGCCCGCGGACTAGTTCTTGGGAGCAGTACTTC; CDR3 protein: CASSPRTSSWEQYF
V gene: TRBV6-5; clone size: NA; J gene: TRBJ2-3; D gene: TRBD1; CDR3 DNA: TGTGCCAGCAGTTACCGGACAGGGGGCACAGATACGCAGTATTTT; CDR3 protein: CASSYRTGGTDTQYF
V gene: TRBV29-1; clone size: medium-sized; J gene: TRBJ2-5; D gene: NA; CDR3 DNA: TGCAGCGTCGTACCCCAAGAGACCCAGTACTTC; CDR3 protein: CSVVPQETQYF
V gene: TRBV7-2; clone size: many; J gene: TRBJ2-3; D gene: NA; CDR3 DNA: TGTGCCAGTGCGGTCGGGCCGGGAGACACAGATACGCAGTATTTT; CDR3 protein: CASAVGPGDTDTQYF
V gene: TRBV6-5; clone size: NA; J gene: TRBJ2-1; D gene: NA; CDR3 DNA: TGTGCCAGCAGTTACCGCCCCAAGAATGAGCAGTTCTTC; CDR3 protein: CASSYRPKNEQFF
V gene: TRBV5-6; clone size: NA; J gene: TRBJ2-1; D gene: NA; CDR3 DNA: TGTGCCAGCAGCTTGCGTACCAGTCTTCTACGTAAGTTCTTC; CDR3 protein: CASSLRTSLLRKFF
V gene: TRBV20-1; clone size: NA; J gene: TRBJ2-1; D gene: TRBD2; CDR3 DNA: TGCAGTGCACGGGAGTTTAGCGGGAGATCCTACAATGAGCAGTTCTTC; CDR3 protein: CSAREFSGRSYNEQFF
V gene: TRBV11-2; clone size: many; J gene: TRBJ1-4; D gene: NA; CDR3 DNA: TGTGCCAGCAGCTACACCGGGACGGGGGGTGAAAAACTGTTTTTT; CDR3 protein: CASSYTGTGGEKLFF
V gene: TRBV7-9; clone size: NA; J gene: TRBJ1-1; D gene: NA; CDR3 DNA: TGTGCCAGCAGCTTAATGCAGGGTCGGAACACTGAAGCTTTCTTT; CDR3 protein: CASSLMQGRNTEAFF
V gene: TRBV20-1; clone size: many; J gene: TRBJ2-1; D gene: TRBD1; CDR3 DNA: TGCAGTGCTAGTCCAGCGGCGGAGACAGGGCAGGGTGAGCAGTTCTTC; CDR3 protein: CSASPAAETGQGEQFF
V gene: TRBV29-1; clone size: many; J gene: TRBJ2-5; D gene: NA; CDR3 DNA: TGCAGCGTTGACTCTGAAAAGGGGGAGACCCAGTACTTC; CDR3 protein: CSVDSEKGETQYF